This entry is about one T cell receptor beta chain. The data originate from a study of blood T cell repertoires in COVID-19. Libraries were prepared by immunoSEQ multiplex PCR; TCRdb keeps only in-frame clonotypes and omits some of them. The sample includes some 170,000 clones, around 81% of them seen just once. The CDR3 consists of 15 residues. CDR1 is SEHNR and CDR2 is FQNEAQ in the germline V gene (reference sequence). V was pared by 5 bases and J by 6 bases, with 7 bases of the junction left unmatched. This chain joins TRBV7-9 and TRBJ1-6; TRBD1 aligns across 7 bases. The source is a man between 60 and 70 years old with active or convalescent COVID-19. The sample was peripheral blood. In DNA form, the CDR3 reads TGTGCCAGCAGCCATGACAGGGCTCTTAATTCACCCCTCCACTTT. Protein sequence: CASSHDRALNSPLHF.